The sequence of this T cell receptor (beta chain) was determined in a study of blood T cell repertoires in COVID-19. Overall study context: Recovered participants had two consecutive negative NP/OP PCR tests, healthcare professional clearance, or symptom resolution. The United States, Italy and Spain were the sources of the acute and convalescent COVID-19 samples.

Germline CDR1 and CDR2: SGHKS and YYEKEE (reference sequence). V lost 0 bases, J lost 5 bases, and 6 bases lay in between. This CDR3 comprises 13 residues. Recruitment covered roughly 24 US areas and drew participants whose ages spanned roughly 18 to 89 years. Participants had their cohort set by participant-reported clinical history. Clones were read by immunoSEQ multiplex PCR, and TCRdb kept only the in-frame ones, dropping some. The repertoire includes some 330,000 clones, 80% to 90% of them detected once, and approximately 1.9% sits in the top ten. The V and J genes are TRBV5-5 and TRBJ1-5; D remains ambiguous. Sequenced sample: PBMCs or T cells enriched from blood (not recorded which). The origin of this receptor is a man aged 35 to 55 in a cohort exposed to, infected with or recovered from COVID-19 (not recorded which). In DNA form, the CDR3 reads TGTGCCAGCAGCTTGGTACTGGATCAGCCCCAGCATTTT. It yields the protein CASSLVLDQPQHF. Full variable domain (missing parts from reference TRBV5-5 and TRBJ1-5): DAGVTQSPTHLIKTRGQQVTLRCSPISGHKSVSWYQQVLGQGPQFIFQYYEKEERGRGNFPDRFSARQFPNYSSELNVNALLLGDSALYLCASSLVLDQPQHFGDGTRLSIL.